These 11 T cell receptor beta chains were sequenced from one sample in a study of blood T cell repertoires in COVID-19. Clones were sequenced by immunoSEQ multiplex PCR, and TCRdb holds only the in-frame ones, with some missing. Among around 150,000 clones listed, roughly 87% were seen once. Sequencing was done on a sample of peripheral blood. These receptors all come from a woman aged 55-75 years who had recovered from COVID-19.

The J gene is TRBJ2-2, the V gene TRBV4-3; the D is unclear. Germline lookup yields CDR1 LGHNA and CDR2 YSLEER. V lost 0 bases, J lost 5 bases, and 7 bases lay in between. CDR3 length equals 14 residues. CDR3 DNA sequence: TGCGCCAGCAGCCAAGATCAGAAAACCGGGGAGCTGTTTTTT. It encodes CASSQDQKTGELFF.

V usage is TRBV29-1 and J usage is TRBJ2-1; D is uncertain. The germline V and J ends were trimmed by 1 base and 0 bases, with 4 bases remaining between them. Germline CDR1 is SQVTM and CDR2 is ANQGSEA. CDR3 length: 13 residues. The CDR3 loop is CSVEVSSYNEQFF. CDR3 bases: TGCAGCGTTGAAGTTAGCTCCTACAATGAGCAGTTCTTC.

The CDR3 DNA reads TGTGCCAGCAGTTTAAGGACAGATCTACCCCTCCACTTT. Protein sequence: CASSLRTDLPLHF. This chain joins TRBV27 and TRBJ1-6, with D perhaps matching TRBD1 (6 bases). The V gene's germline CDR1 is MNHEY and CDR2 SMNVEV (reference sequence). V gave up 2 bases and J gave up 12 bases, with 11 bases separating them. CDR3 length: 13 residues.

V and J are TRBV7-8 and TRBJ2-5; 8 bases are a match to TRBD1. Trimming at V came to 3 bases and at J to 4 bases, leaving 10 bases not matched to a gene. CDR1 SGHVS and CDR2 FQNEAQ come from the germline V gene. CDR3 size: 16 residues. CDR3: CASSLDRQGAGETQYF. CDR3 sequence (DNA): TGTGCCAGCAGCTTGGACCGCCAGGGGGCGGGAGAGACCCAGTACTTC. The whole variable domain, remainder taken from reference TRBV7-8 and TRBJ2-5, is GAGVSQSPRYKVAKRGQDVALRCDPISGHVSLFWYQQALGQGPEFLTYFQNEAQLDKSGLPSDRFFAERPEGSVSTLKIQRTQQEDSAVYLCASSLDRQGAGETQYFGPGTRLLVL.

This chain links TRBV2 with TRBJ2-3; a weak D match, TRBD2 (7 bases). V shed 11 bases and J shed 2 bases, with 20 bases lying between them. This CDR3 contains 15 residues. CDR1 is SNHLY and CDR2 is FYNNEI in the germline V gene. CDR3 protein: CACRRGGALTDTQYF. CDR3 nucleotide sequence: TGTGCCTGTCGAAGGGGGGGGGCCCTCACAGATACGCAGTATTTT.

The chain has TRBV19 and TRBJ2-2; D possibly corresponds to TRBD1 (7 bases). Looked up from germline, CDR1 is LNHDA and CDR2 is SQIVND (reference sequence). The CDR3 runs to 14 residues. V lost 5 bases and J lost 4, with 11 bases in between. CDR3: CASSPQGGTGELFF. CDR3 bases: TGTGCCAGTAGTCCGCAGGGGGGCACCGGGGAGCTGTTTTTT.

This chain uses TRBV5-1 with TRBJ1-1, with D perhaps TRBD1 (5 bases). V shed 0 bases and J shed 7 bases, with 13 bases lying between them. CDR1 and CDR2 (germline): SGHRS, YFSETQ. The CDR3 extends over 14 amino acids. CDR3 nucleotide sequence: TGCGCCAGCAGCTTGGATACGTCGGGGGGTGAAGCTTTCTTT. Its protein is CASSLDTSGGEAFF.

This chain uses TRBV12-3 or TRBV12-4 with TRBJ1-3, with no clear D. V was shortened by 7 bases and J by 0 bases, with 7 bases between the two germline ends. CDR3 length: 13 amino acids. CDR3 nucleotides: TGTGCCAGCAAGCTAAGCTCTGGAAACACCATATATTTT. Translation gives CASKLSSGNTIYF.

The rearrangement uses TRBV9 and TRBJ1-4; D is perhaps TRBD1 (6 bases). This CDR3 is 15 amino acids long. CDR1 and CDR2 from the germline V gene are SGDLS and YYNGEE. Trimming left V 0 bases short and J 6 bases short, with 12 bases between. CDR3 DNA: TGTGCCAGCAGCGTAGGGGTAGGGGGAGATGAAAAACTGTTTTTT. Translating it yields CASSVGVGGDEKLFF.

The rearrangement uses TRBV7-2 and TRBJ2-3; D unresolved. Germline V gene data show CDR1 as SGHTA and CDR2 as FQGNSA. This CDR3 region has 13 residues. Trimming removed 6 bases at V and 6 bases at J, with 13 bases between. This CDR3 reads CASSPPSVDTQYF. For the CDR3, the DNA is TGTGCCAGCAGTCCACCGAGCGTCGATACGCAGTATTTT. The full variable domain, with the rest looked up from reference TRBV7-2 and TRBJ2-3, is GAGVSQSPSNKVTEKGKDVELRCDPISGHTALYWYRQSLGQGLEFLIYFQGNSAPDKSGLPSDRFSAERTGGSVSTLTIQRTQQEDSAVYLCASSPPSVDTQYFGPGTRLTVL.

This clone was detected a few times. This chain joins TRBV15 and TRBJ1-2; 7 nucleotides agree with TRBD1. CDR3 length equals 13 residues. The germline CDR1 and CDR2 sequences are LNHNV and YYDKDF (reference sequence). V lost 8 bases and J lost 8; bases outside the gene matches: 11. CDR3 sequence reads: CATSQGVGGGYTF. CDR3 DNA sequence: TGTGCCACCTCGCAGGGGGTAGGAGGCGGCTACACCTTC. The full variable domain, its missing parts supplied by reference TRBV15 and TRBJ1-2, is DAMVIQNPRYQVTQFGKPVTLSCSQTLNHNVMYWYQQKSSQAPKLLFHYYDKDFNNEADTPDNFQSRRPNTSFCFLDIRSPGLGDTAMYLCATSQGVGGGYTFGSGTRLTVV.